The 13 T cell receptor beta chains listed next were all sequenced from one sample in a study of naive and memory T cell subsets. The beta constant-region primer was an equimolar mix of two oligonucleotides covering TRBC1 and TRBC2. The ligated cDNA underwent four PCR rounds using SP2 and nested alpha and beta constant-region primers. MiXCR was run by TCRdb on the UMI-ligation and nested PCR reads, yielding one entry per CDR3 protein. In the table there are roughly 80,000 distinct CDR3 sequences, approximately 9.2% of which are singletons. Material for sequencing was naive CD8+ T cells from blood. These receptors came from a human donor in good health.

This clonotype was counted only a few times. CDR3 protein: CASRAETGTDTQYF. CDR3 nucleotides: TGTGCCAGCCGGGCGGAGACGGGCACAGATACGCAGTATTTT. The V gene is TRBV28, the J gene TRBJ2-3; unclear D gene. Per germline, CDR1 MDHEN and CDR2 SYDVKM. Between the trimmed V and J ends, which lost 8 bases and 1 base, there was a span of 13 bases. The CDR3 has 14 residues. The full variable domain, with the rest looked up from reference TRBV28 and TRBJ2-3, is DVKVTQSSRYLVKRTGEKVFLECVQDMDHENMFWYRQDPGLGLRLIYFSYDVKMKEKGDIPEGYSVSREKKERFSLILESASTNQTSMYLCASRAETGTDTQYFGPGTRLTVL.

This clonotype was recorded at least ten times. The V call is TRBV29-1, the J call TRBJ2-3, with TRBD1 as a possible D gene (5 bases). There are 15 residues in the CDR3. CDR1 is SQVTM and CDR2 is ANQGSEA in the germline V gene. V was shortened by 0 bases and J by 4 bases, with 14 bases between the two germline ends. CDR3 nucleotides: TGCAGCGTTGAAGACTATGAAGTGGGGCCAGATACGCAGTATTTT. Protein sequence: CSVEDYEVGPDTQYF.

This clonotype was detected a few times. The chain combines TRBV7-6 with TRBJ2-1; TRBD2 aligns across 7 bases. This CDR3 comprises 16 residues. With 5 bases clipped from V and 9 bases from J, the junction kept 16 bases outside the gene matches. Germline CDR1 reads SGHVS; CDR2 reads FNYEAQ. The CDR3 is CASSTPLGGSIREQFF. For the CDR3, the DNA is TGTGCCAGCAGCACCCCGCTGGGCGGGAGTATACGTGAGCAGTTCTTC.

This clonotype was seen ten or more times. The gene calls are TRBV11-2 and TRBJ2-3, with D unclear. Per germline, CDR1 SGHAT and CDR2 FQNNGV. The CDR3 loop spans 11 amino acids. Trimming removed 6 bases from V and 0 bases from J, with 1 base in between. CDR3 in DNA: TGTGCCAGCAGTAGCACAGATACGCAGTATTTT. The encoded protein is CASSSTDTQYF.

The chain recombines TRBV2 with TRBJ1-2; 7 bases are shared with TRBD1. Trimming removed 3 bases from V and 4 bases from J; junction bases left unmatched: 5. The germline gives CDR1 SNHLY, CDR2 FYNNEI. This CDR3 has 14 amino acids. CDR3 residues: CASSERQGSYGYTF. The CDR3 DNA reads as TGTGCCAGCAGTGAGAGACAGGGTAGCTATGGCTACACCTTC.

The chain has TRBV28 and TRBJ2-3; perhaps TRBD2 as D (5 bases). Trimming cost V 4 bases and J 9 bases, with 20 bases left between them. Germline V gene data show CDR1 as MDHEN and CDR2 as SYDVKM. The CDR3 spans 15 residues. CDR3 amino acids: CASSWTFQKYGTQYF. For the CDR3, the DNA is TGTGCCAGCAGTTGGACTTTTCAAAAATACGGAACGCAGTATTTT.

This clonotype was seen a handful of times. This chain links TRBV21-1 with TRBJ2-1; the table names TRBD1, a call not compared with the DNA. TRBV21-1 is tagged as a pseudogene. This CDR3 region has 16 residues. This chain's CDR3 is CASIHPDPRSYNEQFF. The DNA for the CDR3 is TGTGCCAGCATACATCCAGACCCCCGCTCCTACAATGAGCAGTTCTTC.

This clonotype was seen ten or more times. CDR3 DNA: TGCAGCTCTCGAGCCGGCAATGAGCAGTTCTTC. This codes for CSSRAGNEQFF. The rearrangement links TRBV29-1 to TRBJ2-1; D remains ambiguous. This CDR3 spans 11 amino acids. Trimming removed 8 bases from V and 6 bases from J, with 11 bases in between. From germline, CDR1 is SQVTM and CDR2 ANQGSEA.

This clonotype has just a few counts. V gene TRBV2 combines with J gene TRBJ1-5; D remains ambiguous. This CDR3 is 16 amino acids long. V gave up 4 bases and J gave up 2 bases, with 15 bases separating them. The V gene's germline CDR1 is SNHLY and CDR2 FYNNEI. The CDR3: CASSAVEEGGNQPQHF. CDR3 DNA: TGTGCCAGCAGTGCCGTTGAAGAGGGAGGCAATCAGCCCCAGCATTTT.

The sample holds many counts of this clonotype. The CDR3 is CASSQSGITNEQYF. The CDR3 DNA sequence: TGTGCCAGCAGCCAAAGTGGGATTACCAACGAGCAGTACTTC. This rearrangement joins TRBV6-5 to TRBJ2-7; unclear D gene. The CDR3 length is 14 residues. Trimming cost V 6 bases and J 5 bases, with 17 bases left between them. Germline lookup yields CDR1 MNHEY and CDR2 SVGAGI.

The V and J genes are TRBV10-3 and TRBJ1-2; D gene unclear. The CDR3 covers 12 residues. V was clipped by 4 bases and J by 4 bases, with 7 bases between them. Germline CDR1 is ENHRY and CDR2 is SYGVKD. The CDR3: CAISVGPYGYTF. In DNA, the CDR3 is TGTGCCATCAGTGTAGGGCCCTATGGCTACACCTTC.

This clonotype was seen at least ten times. The chain has TRBV7-9 and TRBJ1-2; D possibly corresponds to TRBD1 (6 bases). The CDR3 runs to 15 residues. The V gene's germline CDR1 is SEHNR and CDR2 FQNEAQ (reference sequence). V was cut by 5 bases and J by 2 bases, with 15 bases left in between. For the CDR3, the DNA is TGTGCCAGCAGCCAAGGTGGGGGGCCGAACTATGGCTACACCTTC. Its translation: CASSQGGGPNYGYTF.

The gene calls are TRBV28 and TRBJ2-3; D unclear. Looked up from germline, CDR1 is MDHEN and CDR2 is SYDVKM. Trimming stripped 3 bases from V and 0 bases from J, with 7 bases between. The CDR3 consists of 14 residues. The CDR3 DNA sequence: TGTGCCAGCAGTTTTGGATCTAGCACAGATACGCAGTATTTT. The encoded protein is CASSFGSSTDTQYF.